This TCR beta chain originates from a study of cytomegalovirus exposure and HLA in healthy donors. Study-level results: For TCR beta chains, V- and J-gene trimming was later linked to a missense DCLRE1C variant.

Concerning this clone itself: Its specificity is not known.

Germline lookup yields CDR1 GTSNPN and CDR2 SVGIG (reference sequence). The CDR3 runs 14 residues. The V gene lost 2 bases and the J gene lost 1 base, with 10 bases spanning the gap. A multiplex PCR was run with 60 Vbeta primers and 13 Jbeta primers. Sequencing was performed with immunoSEQ multiplex PCR; in TCRdb, only in-frame clones are kept and a portion is missing. This repertoire includes about 110,000 clones. The chain recombines TRBV30 with TRBJ2-3, with D perhaps TRBD1 (6 bases). Sequenced input: PBMCs. This TCR came from a man aged 50-59 years in good health and CMV-seronegative. CDR3 residues: CAWSLTGGTDTQYF. The DNA of the CDR3 is TGTGCCTGGAGTTTGACAGGAGGCACAGATACGCAGTATTTT.